These 18 T cell receptor beta chains originate from one sample sequenced in a study of T-cell reconstitution after alpha-beta-depleted transplantation in children. A library of TCRbeta sequences, prepared with unique molecular identifiers, was generated. TCRdb reprocessed the PCR reads with MiXCR, giving one entry per CDR3 protein. The data contain about 580,000 distinct CDR3 sequences, 20% to 25% of them singletons. Specimen: PBMCs, mostly from graft donor cells, collected 360 days after TCRalphabeta/CD19-depleted stem cell transplant. Receptors were obtained from a boy under two years old who had a stem cell transplant for acute myeloid leukemia, so the T cells may come from the graft donor.

The rearrangement uses TRBV6-2 or TRBV6-3 and TRBJ2-3; 13 bases map to TRBD2. V was pared by 1 base and J by 2 bases, with 15 bases of the junction left unmatched. The CDR3 runs 21 residues. Germline assignment: CDR1 MNHEY and CDR2 SVGEGT. For the CDR3, the DNA is TGTGCCAGCAGTTACTTTGGACTAGCGGGGGACCGGGGAGGGAACACAGATACGCAGTATTTT. Its protein product is CASSYFGLAGDRGGNTDTQYF.

Only a few counts were recorded for this clonotype. J is TRBJ2-1 and V is TRBV9, with TRBD2 matching 9 bases. V was pared by 3 bases and J by 5 bases, with 3 bases of the junction left unmatched. Germline V lookup: CDR1 SGDLS, CDR2 YYNGEE. The CDR3 loop spans 14 amino acids. The CDR3 region is CASSASSGNNEQFF. CDR3 nucleotides: TGTGCCAGCAGCGCCTCTAGCGGGAACAATGAGCAGTTCTTC. Filled out from reference TRBV9 and TRBJ2-1, the complete variable domain reads DSGVTQTPKHLITATGQRVTLRCSPRSGDLSVYWYQQSLDQGLQFLIQYYNGEERAKGNILERFSAQQFPDLHSELNLSSLELGDSALYFCASSASSGNNEQFFGPGTRLTVL.

This clonotype was counted at least ten times. This chain connects TRBV2 to TRBJ1-2, with 12 bases fitting TRBD1. The CDR3 covers 15 residues. Trimming cost V 6 bases and J 13 bases; bases outside gene matches: 15. Per germline, CDR1 SNHLY and CDR2 FYNNEI. The CDR3 protein is CASRASPGQGAQGTF. The CDR3 DNA reads TGTGCCAGCAGGGCGAGTCCGGGACAGGGGGCACAGGGCACCTTC.

This clonotype was detected a few times. This rearrangement joins TRBV20-1 to TRBJ2-3; D not resolved. The CDR3 loop spans 12 amino acids. The ends were cut back, 7 bases at V and 2 bases at J, with 10 bases in the middle. Germline CDR1 DFQATT, CDR2 SNEGSKA (reference sequence). The CDR3 nucleotides are TGCAGTGGAAGAGAATTCACAGATACGCAGTATTTT. Its translation: CSGREFTDTQYF.

This clonotype has at least ten counts. The chain couples TRBV7-2 to TRBJ2-3; TRBD2 is a possible D gene (5 bases). V dropped 0 bases and J dropped 6 bases, with 10 bases sitting between them. The CDR3 is made up of 14 amino acids. From germline, CDR1 is SGHTA and CDR2 FQGNSA. The CDR3 bases are TGTGCCAGCAGCTTAGCGCATACTAGGGATACGCAGTATTTT. It encodes CASSLAHTRDTQYF.

The sample holds many counts of this clonotype. V gene TRBV28 combines with J gene TRBJ2-5; D gene unclear. Germline V gene data show CDR1 as MDHEN and CDR2 as SYDVKM. V lost 8 bases and J lost 1, with 2 bases in between. The CDR3 contains 10 residues. The chain's CDR3 is CASFQETQYF. The CDR3 bases are TGTGCCAGCTTCCAAGAGACCCAGTACTTC.

This clonotype was observed many times. The chain is built from TRBV4-2 and TRBJ2-1; 8 bases align to TRBD2. CDR3 length equals 16 residues. With 2 bases clipped from V and 2 bases from J, the junction kept 5 bases outside the gene matches. CDR1 and CDR2 (germline): LGHNA, YNFKEQ. Here the CDR3 reads CASSQTGTRTYNEQFF. In DNA, the CDR3 is TGTGCCAGCAGCCAAACCGGGACTAGGACCTACAATGAGCAGTTCTTC.

The chain uses TRBV12-3 or TRBV12-4 and TRBJ1-1; TRBD1 might be the D (5 bases). V lost 3 bases and J 6 bases, leaving 11 bases between the germline ends. This CDR3 region has 13 residues. CDR3 nucleotides: TGTGCCAGCAGTTTCTCACAGGCGGCTGAAGCTTTCTTT. It codes for CASSFSQAAEAFF.

This clonotype was counted many times. The chain carries TRBV28 and TRBJ2-3; unclear D gene. CDR3 length: 13 residues. CDR1 is MDHEN, CDR2 SYDVKM, per germline. V was pared by 6 bases and J by 1 base, with 8 bases between. The CDR3 loop reads CASRHVGTDTQYF. For the CDR3, the DNA is TGTGCCAGCAGACACGTGGGCACAGATACGCAGTATTTT.

On this clonotype itself: A much larger clone is a single base away; this may be a read error. The CDR3 reads CSATDRSNHPQHF. DNA of the CDR3: TGCAGTGCCACGGACAGGTCCAATCACCCCCAGCATTTT. The chain employs TRBV20-1 and TRBJ1-5, with 7 bases that match TRBD1. The CDR3 contains 13 residues. CDR1 and CDR2 (germline): DFQATT, SNEGSKA (reference sequence).

This clonotype turned up a few times. The rearrangement uses TRBV7-2 and TRBJ1-1, with D maybe TRBD1 (6 bases). Germline CDR1 SGHTA, CDR2 FQGNSA. The CDR3 has 14 residues. With 1 base removed from V and 7 bases from J, the gap between germline ends came to 13 bases. The CDR3 bases are TGTGCCAGCAGCTTAGGGCAGGGGCCATTTGAAGCTTTCTTT. This encodes CASSLGQGPFEAFF.

This CDR3 is CASRTGAPHPETQYF. Here the CDR3 DNA reads TGCGCCTCCAGAACAGGGGCCCCACACCCAGAGACCCAGTACTTC. The gene calls are TRBV5-1 and TRBJ2-5, with 7 nucleotides matching TRBD1. After removal of 10 bases from V and 4 bases from J, the junction contained 16 bases not matched to a gene. Germline CDR1 SGHRS, CDR2 YFSETQ. This CDR3 spans 15 amino acids. The whole variable domain, filled in from reference TRBV5-1 and TRBJ2-5, reads KAGVTQTPRYLIKTRGQQVTLSCSPISGHRSVSWYQQTPGQGLQFLFEYFSETQRNKGNFPGRFSGRQFSNSRSEMNVSTLELGDSALYLCASRTGAPHPETQYFGPGTRLLVL.

A few counts support this clonotype. The gene calls are TRBV20-1 and TRBJ2-1; possible D gene TRBD2, 7 bases. This CDR3 contains 15 residues. Germline V gives CDR1 DFQATT, CDR2 SNEGSKA (reference sequence). V dropped 2 bases and J dropped 0 bases, with 11 bases sitting between them. For the CDR3, the DNA is TGCAGTGCTAGAAGGGGGGGTAGCTCCTACAATGAGCAGTTCTTC. Amino acid sequence: CSARRGGSSYNEQFF.

This clonotype was counted many times. The V call is TRBV21-1, the J call TRBJ2-1; the listed D gene, TRBD2, was not tested against the DNA. TRBV21-1 is labeled a pseudogene. The CDR3 contains 19 residues. DNA for the CDR3: TGTGCCAGCAGCTCCCGGGAACTAGCGGGGGAGTACTCCTACAATGAGCAGTTCTTC. This codes for CASSSRELAGEYSYNEQFF.

This clonotype turned up a few times. This sequence joins TRBV4-2 and TRBJ2-1, with D possibly matching TRBD1 (6 bases). CDR3 length: 16 residues. V was pared by 4 bases and J by 0 bases, with 13 bases between. CDR1 and CDR2 (germline): LGHNA, YNFKEQ. The chain's CDR3 is CASSPSGASSYNEQFF. The CDR3 DNA sequence: TGTGCCAGCAGCCCATCAGGGGCTAGCTCCTACAATGAGCAGTTCTTC.

J is TRBJ2-5 and V is TRBV19; D is unclear. Trimming left V 6 bases short and J 1 base short, with 21 bases between. The CDR3 has 17 amino acids. Germline CDR1 is LNHDA and CDR2 is SQIVND (reference sequence). CDR3: CASRAVGSEVFQETQYF. The CDR3 nucleotides read TGTGCCAGTAGAGCAGTAGGCTCCGAGGTTTTCCAAGAGACCCAGTACTTC.

This clonotype was seen at least ten times. This chain joins TRBV6-5 and TRBJ2-7, with a weak D call TRBD2 (6 bases). The germline gives CDR1 MNHEY, CDR2 SVGAGI. The CDR3 contains 14 residues. Trimming removed 4 bases from V and 0 bases from J, with 10 bases in between. CDR3 in DNA: TGTGCCAGCAGTTTTCGGGGGAGCTCCTACGAGCAGTACTTC. This translates into CASSFRGSSYEQYF.

The V call is TRBV6-1, the J call TRBJ1-1; unclear D gene. Germline loops: CDR1 MNHNS, CDR2 SASEGT. Deletions cut 6 bases from V and 5 bases from J, with 22 bases between. This CDR3 region has 16 residues. The CDR3 here is CASSRGMRSPRTEAFF. The CDR3 coding sequence is TGTGCCAGCAGCCGTGGGATGAGGTCACCGAGGACTGAAGCTTTCTTT.